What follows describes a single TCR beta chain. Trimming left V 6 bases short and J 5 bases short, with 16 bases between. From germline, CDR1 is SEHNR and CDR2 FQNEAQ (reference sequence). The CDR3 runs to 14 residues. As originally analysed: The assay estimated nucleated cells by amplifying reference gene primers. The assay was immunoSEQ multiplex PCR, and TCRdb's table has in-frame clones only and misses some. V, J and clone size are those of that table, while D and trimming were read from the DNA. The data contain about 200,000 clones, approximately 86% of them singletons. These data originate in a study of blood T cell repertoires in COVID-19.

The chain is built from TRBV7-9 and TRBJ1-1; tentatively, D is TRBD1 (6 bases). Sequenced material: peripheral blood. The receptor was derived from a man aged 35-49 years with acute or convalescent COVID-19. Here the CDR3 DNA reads TGTGCCAGCAGTTTACAGGGTGTCGCGACTGAAGCTTTCTTT. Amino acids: CASSLQGVATEAFF.